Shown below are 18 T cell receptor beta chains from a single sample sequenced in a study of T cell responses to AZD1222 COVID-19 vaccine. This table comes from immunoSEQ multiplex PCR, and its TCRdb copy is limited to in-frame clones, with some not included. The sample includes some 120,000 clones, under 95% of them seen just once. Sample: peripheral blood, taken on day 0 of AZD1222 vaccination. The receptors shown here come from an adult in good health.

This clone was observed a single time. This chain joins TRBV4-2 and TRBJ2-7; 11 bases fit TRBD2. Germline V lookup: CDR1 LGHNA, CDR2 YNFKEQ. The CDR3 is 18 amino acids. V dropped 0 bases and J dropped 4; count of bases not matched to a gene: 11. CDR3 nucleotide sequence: TGTGCCAGCAGCCAAGATACTAGCGGGAGTTATGGGTCTTACGAGCAGTACTTC. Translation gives CASSQDTSGSYGSYEQYF.

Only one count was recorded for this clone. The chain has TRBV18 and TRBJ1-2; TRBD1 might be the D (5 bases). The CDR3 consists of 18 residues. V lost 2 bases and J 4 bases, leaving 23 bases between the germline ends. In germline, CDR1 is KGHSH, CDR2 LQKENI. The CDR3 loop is CASSPNPPEAGYFYGYTF. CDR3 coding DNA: TGTGCCAGCTCACCAAACCCCCCCGAGGCAGGGTACTTCTATGGCTACACCTTC.

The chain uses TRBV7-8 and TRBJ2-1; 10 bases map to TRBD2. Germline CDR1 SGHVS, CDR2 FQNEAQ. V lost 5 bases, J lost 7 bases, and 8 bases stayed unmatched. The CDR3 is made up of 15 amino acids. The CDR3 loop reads CASSLTSGKGNEQFF. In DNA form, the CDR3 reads TGTGCCAGCAGCCTTACTAGCGGGAAGGGTAATGAGCAGTTCTTC.

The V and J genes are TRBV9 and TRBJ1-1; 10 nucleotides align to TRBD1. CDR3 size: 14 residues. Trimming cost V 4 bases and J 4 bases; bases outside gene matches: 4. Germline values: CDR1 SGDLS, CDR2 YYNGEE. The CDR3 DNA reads TGTGCCAGCAGCACGACAGGGGGCATCACTGAAGCTTTCTTT. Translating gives CASSTTGGITEAFF.

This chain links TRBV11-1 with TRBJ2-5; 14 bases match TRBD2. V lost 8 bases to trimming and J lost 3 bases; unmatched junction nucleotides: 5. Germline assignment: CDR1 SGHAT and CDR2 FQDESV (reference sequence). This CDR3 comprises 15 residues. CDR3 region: CASGTSGRVEETQYF. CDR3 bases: TGTGCCAGCGGGACTAGCGGGAGAGTGGAAGAGACCCAGTACTTC.

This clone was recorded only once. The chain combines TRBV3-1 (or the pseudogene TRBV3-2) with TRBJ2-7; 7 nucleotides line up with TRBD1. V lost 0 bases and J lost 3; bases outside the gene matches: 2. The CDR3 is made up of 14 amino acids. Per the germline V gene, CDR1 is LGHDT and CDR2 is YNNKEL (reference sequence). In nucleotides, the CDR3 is TGTGCCAGCAGCCAAGATGACAGGGACTACGAGCAGTACTTC. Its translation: CASSQDDRDYEQYF.

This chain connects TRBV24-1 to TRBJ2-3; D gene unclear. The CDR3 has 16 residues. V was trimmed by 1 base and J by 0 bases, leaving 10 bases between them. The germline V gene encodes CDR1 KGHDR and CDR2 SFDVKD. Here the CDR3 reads CATSDFSRSSTDTQYF. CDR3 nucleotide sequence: TGTGCCACCAGTGATTTTTCGCGGAGTAGCACAGATACGCAGTATTTT.

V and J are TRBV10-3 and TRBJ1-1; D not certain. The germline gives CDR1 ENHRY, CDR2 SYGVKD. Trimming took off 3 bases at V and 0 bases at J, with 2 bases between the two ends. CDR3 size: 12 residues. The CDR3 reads CAISDMNTEAFF. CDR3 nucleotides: TGTGCCATCAGTGATATGAACACTGAAGCTTTCTTT.

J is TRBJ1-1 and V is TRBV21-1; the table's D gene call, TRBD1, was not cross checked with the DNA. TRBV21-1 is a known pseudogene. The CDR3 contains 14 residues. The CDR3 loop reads CAASFQGSDTEAFF. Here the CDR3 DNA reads TGTGCCGCGTCTTTTCAGGGGTCTGACACTGAAGCTTTCTTT.

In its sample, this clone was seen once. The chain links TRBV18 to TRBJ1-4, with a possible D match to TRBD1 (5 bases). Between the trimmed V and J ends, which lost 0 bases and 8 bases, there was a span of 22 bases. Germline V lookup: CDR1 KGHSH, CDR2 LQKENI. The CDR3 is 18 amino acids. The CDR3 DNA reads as TGTGCCAGCTCACCACCTCCACAGGCTTTGGAGGGAGGCGAAAAACTGTTTTTT. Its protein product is CASSPPPQALEGGEKLFF.

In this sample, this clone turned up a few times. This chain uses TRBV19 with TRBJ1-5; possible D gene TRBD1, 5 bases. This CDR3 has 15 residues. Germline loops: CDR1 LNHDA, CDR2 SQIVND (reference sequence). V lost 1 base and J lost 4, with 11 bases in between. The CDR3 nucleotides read TGTGCCAGTAGTATAGGGAGGGGCCGGAATCAGCCCCAGCATTTT. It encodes CASSIGRGRNQPQHF.

CDR3 region: CASSPWQGNTEAFF. The CDR3 DNA reads TGTGCCAGCAGCCCCTGGCAGGGGAACACTGAAGCTTTCTTT. This rearrangement joins TRBV5-8 to TRBJ1-1; TRBD1 is a possible D gene (5 bases). Trimming pared 4 bases from V and 1 base from J, leaving 11 bases between. This CDR3 is 14 amino acids long. Germline values: CDR1 SGHTS, CDR2 YDEGEE.

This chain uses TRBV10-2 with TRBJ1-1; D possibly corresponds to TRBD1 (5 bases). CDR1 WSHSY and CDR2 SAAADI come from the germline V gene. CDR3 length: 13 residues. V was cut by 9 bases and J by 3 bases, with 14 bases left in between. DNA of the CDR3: TGCGCCAGTCGAGGTGGGGCGGACACTGAAGCTTTCTTT. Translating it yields CASRGGADTEAFF.

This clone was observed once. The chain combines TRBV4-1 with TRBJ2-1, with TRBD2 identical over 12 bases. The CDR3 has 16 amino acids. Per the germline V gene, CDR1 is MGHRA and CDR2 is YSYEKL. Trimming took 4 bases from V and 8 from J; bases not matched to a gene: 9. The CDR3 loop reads CASSPKTSGSWDEQFF. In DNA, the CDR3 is TGCGCCAGCAGCCCTAAGACTAGCGGGAGTTGGGATGAGCAGTTCTTC.

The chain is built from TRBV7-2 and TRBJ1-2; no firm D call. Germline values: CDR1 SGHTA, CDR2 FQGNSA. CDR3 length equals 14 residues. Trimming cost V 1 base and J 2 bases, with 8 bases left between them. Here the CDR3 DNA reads TGTGCCAGCAGCTTAGAAGGGTCGAACTATGGCTACACCTTC. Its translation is CASSLEGSNYGYTF.

CDR3 sequence (DNA): TGCGCCAGCAGCTCCCTACAAGGCTCCTACGAGCAGTACTTC. Protein: CASSSLQGSYEQYF. The chain is built from TRBV5-1 and TRBJ2-7; D unclear. Trimming stripped 3 bases from V and 0 bases from J, with 10 bases between. This CDR3 has 14 residues. Germline V gene sequence: CDR1 SGHRS, CDR2 YFSETQ.

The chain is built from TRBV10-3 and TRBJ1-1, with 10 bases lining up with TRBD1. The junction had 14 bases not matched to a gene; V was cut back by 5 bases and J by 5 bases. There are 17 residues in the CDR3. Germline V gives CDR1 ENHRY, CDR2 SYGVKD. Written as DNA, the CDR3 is TGTGCCATCAGTTACTCCGGGACAGGGGAAATGGGGACTGAAGCTTTCTTT. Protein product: CAISYSGTGEMGTEAFF.

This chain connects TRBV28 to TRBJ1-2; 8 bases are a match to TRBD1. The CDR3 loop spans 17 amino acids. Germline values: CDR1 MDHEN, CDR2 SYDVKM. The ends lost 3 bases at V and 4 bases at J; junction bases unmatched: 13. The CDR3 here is CASSLRGQAQGGYGYTF. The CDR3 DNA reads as TGTGCCAGCAGTTTGAGGGGACAGGCACAGGGTGGCTATGGCTACACCTTC.